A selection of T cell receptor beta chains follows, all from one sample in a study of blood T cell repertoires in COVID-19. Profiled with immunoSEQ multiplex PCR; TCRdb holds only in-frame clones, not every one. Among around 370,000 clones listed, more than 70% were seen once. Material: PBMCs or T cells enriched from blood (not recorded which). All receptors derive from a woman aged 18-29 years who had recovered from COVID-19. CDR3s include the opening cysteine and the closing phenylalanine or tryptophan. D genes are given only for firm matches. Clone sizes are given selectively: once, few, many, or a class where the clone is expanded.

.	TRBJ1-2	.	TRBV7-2	TGTGCCAGCAGCCCCGAAGGAAGGGGGACCTATGGCTACACCTTC	CASSPEGRGTYGYTF
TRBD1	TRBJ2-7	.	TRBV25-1	TGTGCCAGCAGTGGGCGGACAGGGGGCCCCTACGAGCAGTACTTC	CASSGRTGGPYEQYF
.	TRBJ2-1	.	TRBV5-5	TGTGCCAGCAGCTTGGGGGGGCTGGCTGAGCAGTTCTTC	CASSLGGLAEQFF
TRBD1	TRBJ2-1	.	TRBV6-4	TGTGCCAGCAGTGAAGGACAGGGGCTATACAATGAGCAGTTCTTC	CASSEGQGLYNEQFF
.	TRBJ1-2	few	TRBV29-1	TGCAGCGTGTACAGGGACGGCTACACCTTC	CSVYRDGYTF
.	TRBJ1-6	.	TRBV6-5	TGTGCCAGCAGTTACTCGAGAGGCCCTTCACCCCTCCACTTT	CASSYSRGPSPLHF
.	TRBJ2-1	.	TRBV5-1	TGCGCCAGCAGCTACTTTAAAGGGGCCTTTTATGGTGAGCAGTTCTTC	CASSYFKGAFYGEQFF
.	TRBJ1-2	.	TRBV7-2	TGTGCCAGCAGCTTGGGAACAGGGAACTATGGCTACACCTTC	CASSLGTGNYGYTF
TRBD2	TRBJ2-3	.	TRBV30	TGTGCCTGGAAAAGACTAGCGGGGGGCCGGGATACGCAGTATTTT	CAWKRLAGGRDTQYF
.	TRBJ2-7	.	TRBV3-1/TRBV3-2	TGTGCCAGCAGCCAAGGGCAGGGGAGCTCCTACGAGCAGTACTTC	CASSQGQGSSYEQYF
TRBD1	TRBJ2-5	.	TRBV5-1	TGCGCCAGCAGTTTACAGGGGTTCCAAGAGACCCAGTACTTC	CASSLQGFQETQYF
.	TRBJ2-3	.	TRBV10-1	TGCGCCAGCAGCCCGGGCGGGAGCACAGATACGCAGTATTTT	CASSPGGSTDTQYF
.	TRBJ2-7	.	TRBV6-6	TGTGCCAGCATTTCGGCGGCCTCCTACGAGCAGTACTTC	CASISAASYEQYF
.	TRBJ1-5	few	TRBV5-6	TGTGCCAGCAGTGGCAAGAATCAGCCCCAGCATTTT	CASSGKNQPQHF
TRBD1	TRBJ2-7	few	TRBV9	TGTGCCAGCAGCCCCGACGGGGACAGGTCCGACGAGCAGTACTTC	CASSPDGDRSDEQYF
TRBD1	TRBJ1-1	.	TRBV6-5	TGTGCCAGCAGTTATTACAGGGGAACTGAAGCTTTCTTT	CASSYYRGTEAFF
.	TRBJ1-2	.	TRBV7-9	TGTGCCAGCAGCTCAGGGGCGTATGGCTACACCTTC	CASSSGAYGYTF
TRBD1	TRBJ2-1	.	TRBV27	TGTGCCAGCAGTTTCAGACAGGGGGGGAATGAGCAGTTCTTC	CASSFRQGGNEQFF
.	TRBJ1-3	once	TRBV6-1	TGTGCCAGCAGTGAAGGGCGGAAACTCTCTGGAAACACCATATATTTT	CASSEGRKLSGNTIYF
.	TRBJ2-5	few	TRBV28	TGTGCCAGCAGTTTTTTCTCCGGGGGAGAGACCCAGTACTTC	CASSFFSGGETQYF
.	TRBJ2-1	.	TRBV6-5	TGTGCCAGCAGTTACTCAAGGGGCGAGAATGAGCAGTTCTTC	CASSYSRGENEQFF
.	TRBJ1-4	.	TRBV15	TGTGCCACCAGCAGTTCTCACAGCTATAATGAAAAACTGTTTTTT	CATSSSHSYNEKLFF
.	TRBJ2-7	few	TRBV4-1	TGCGCCAGCAGCCCCCCCAGCTACGAGCAGTACTTC	CASSPPSYEQYF
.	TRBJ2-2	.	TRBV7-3	TGTGCCAGCAGCTTAACACTTCACGGGGAGCTGTTTTTT	CASSLTLHGELFF
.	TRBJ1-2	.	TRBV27	TGTGCCAGCAGTCCCCGGGACTGGGACTATGGCTACACCTTC	CASSPRDWDYGYTF
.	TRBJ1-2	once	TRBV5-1	TGCGCCAGCAGCGCGGGGAAAGGAGGGTTCTATGGCTACACCTTC	CASSAGKGGFYGYTF
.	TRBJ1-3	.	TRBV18	TGTGCCAGCTCACCAGGCAGCGGCTCTGGAAACACCATATATTTT	CASSPGSGSGNTIYF
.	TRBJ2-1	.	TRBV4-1	TGCGCCAGCAGCCAAGTTCTCGACAGTTCTTCCTACAATGAGCAGTTCTTC	CASSQVLDSSSYNEQFF
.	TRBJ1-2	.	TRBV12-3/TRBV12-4	TGTGCCAGCAGCCACCAGACAGGAGGCTACACCTTC	CASSHQTGGYTF
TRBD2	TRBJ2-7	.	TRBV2	TGTGCCAGCAGTGAACTAGCGGGAAGCTCCTACGAGCAGTACTTC	CASSELAGSSYEQYF
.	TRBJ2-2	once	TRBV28	TGTGCCAGCAGCCCCGGAGGGGGGGAAGGGACCGGGGAGCTGTTTTTT	CASSPGGGEGTGELFF
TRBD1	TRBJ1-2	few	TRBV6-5	TGTGCCAGCAGGGAGGGACAGGATTTTTATGGCTACACCTTC	CASREGQDFYGYTF
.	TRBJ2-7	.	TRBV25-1	TGTGCCACCCGGACTGGGAACTACGAGCAGTACTTC	CATRTGNYEQYF
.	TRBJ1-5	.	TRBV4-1	TGCGCCAGCAGCCAAGGCGGGTATCAGCCCCAGCATTTT	CASSQGGYQPQHF
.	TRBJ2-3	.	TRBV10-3	TGTGCCATCAGTGAGTCAGTGCAGGCGGGAAATACGCAGTATTTT	CAISESVQAGNTQYF